This passage covers 30 T cell receptor beta chains from one sample sequenced in a study of T cells in Graves' hyperthyroidism and ophthalmopathy. Amplification targeted TCR beta CDR3 regions from RNA transcripts. The HTBI primer set drove a first-round RT-PCR of the TCR CDR3. Each CDR3 protein is one row after TCRdb ran MiXCR on the multiplex PCR reads. The sample lists over 400,000 distinct CDR3 sequences; around a fifth were seen once. The specimen sequenced was blood. These receptors were obtained from a woman in her 70s with Graves' ophthalmopathy.

The chain couples TRBV2 to TRBJ1-5, with TRBD1 as a possible D gene (5 bases). The CDR3 has 12 amino acids. V was trimmed by 6 bases and J by 13 bases, leaving 16 bases between them. Germline CDR1 SNHLY, CDR2 FYNNEI. The CDR3 spells CASRGLRSLQHF. CDR3 nucleotide sequence: TGTGCCAGCAGGGGGCTCCGGTCGCTTCAGCATTTT.

J is TRBJ2-4 and V is TRBV10-3; D tentatively fits TRBD1 or TRBD2 (5 bases each). The ends were cut back, 10 bases at V and 7 bases at J, with 17 bases in the middle. CDR1 is ENHRY, CDR2 SYGVKD, per germline. The CDR3 contains 13 residues. The CDR3 loop reads CATRDPGWNIQYF. Here the CDR3 DNA reads TGTGCCACCCGGGACCCAGGGTGGAACATTCAGTACTTC.

This clonotype was detected a few times. The chain combines TRBV15 with TRBJ2-1, with TRBD2 identical over 10 bases. This CDR3 region has 17 residues. Trimming took 5 bases from V and 4 from J; bases not matched to a gene: 11. The germline gives CDR1 LNHNV, CDR2 YYDKDF (reference sequence). The DNA of the CDR3 is TGTGCCACCAGCGGGATAGCGGGAGGCCGAACATACAATGAGCAGTTCTTC. Amino acids: CATSGIAGGRTYNEQFF.

This clonotype was seen repeatedly, ten times or more. The J gene is TRBJ2-5, the V gene TRBV28, with a weak D call TRBD2 (6 bases). This CDR3 has 13 residues. Germline CDR1 is MDHEN and CDR2 is SYDVKM. V gave up 8 bases and J gave up 4 bases, with 14 bases separating them. The CDR3 reads CASGLATRETQYF. CDR3 in DNA: TGTGCCAGCGGGCTAGCGACCCGAGAGACCCAGTACTTC.

The chain has TRBV9 and TRBJ1-6; unclear D gene. V lost 0 bases and J lost 5, with 9 bases in between. This CDR3 is 15 amino acids long. The V gene's germline CDR1 is SGDLS and CDR2 YYNGEE. The CDR3 coding sequence is TGTGCCAGCAGCGTAGCTATCGGGGATAATTCACCCCTCCACTTT. The encoded protein is CASSVAIGDNSPLHF.

V and J are TRBV10-3 and TRBJ2-3; D remains unclear. Trimming left V 4 bases short and J 0 bases short, with 5 bases between. This CDR3 is 13 amino acids long. Germline assignment: CDR1 ENHRY and CDR2 SYGVKD. The CDR3 is CAISGSSTDTQYF. For the CDR3, the DNA is TGTGCCATCAGTGGTAGCAGCACAGATACGCAGTATTTT.

This clonotype was seen more than once but under ten times. The chain employs TRBV12-3 or TRBV12-4 and TRBJ1-1; D not certain. The CDR3 runs 12 residues. The V and J ends lost 6 bases and 10 bases respectively, with 15 bases between them. The CDR3 DNA sequence: TGTGCCAGCAGCGAGGGTGCCTCCTCAGCTTTCTTT. Its translation: CASSEGASSAFF.

The V and J genes are TRBV20-1 and TRBJ2-3; TRBD2 matches at 8 bases. This CDR3 has 12 amino acids. The V gene end was trimmed by 3 bases and the J gene end by 4 bases; junction bases not matched to a gene: 0. Germline loops: CDR1 DFQATT, CDR2 SNEGSKA (reference sequence). The DNA of the CDR3 is TGCAGTGCTAGCGGGAGGGCAGATACGCAGTATTTT. Translated, it gives CSASGRADTQYF.

In this sample, this clonotype turned up many times. The chain uses TRBV28 and TRBJ2-1; D unresolved. The germline CDR1 and CDR2 sequences are MDHEN and SYDVKM. This CDR3 contains 12 residues. V gave up 6 bases and J gave up 5 bases, with 8 bases separating them. CDR3 amino acids: CASRPQDNEQFF. The CDR3 DNA reads TGTGCCAGCAGACCCCAAGACAATGAGCAGTTCTTC.

The rearrangement links TRBV12-3 or TRBV12-4 to TRBJ2-7; D not certain. Trimming cost V 5 bases and J 2 bases, with 10 bases left between them. The CDR3 contains 13 residues. The CDR3 bases are TGTGCCAGCAGTCGGACGGCAACCTACGAGCAGTACTTC. This translates into CASSRTATYEQYF.

This clonotype was seen more than once but under ten times. The chain joins TRBV6-2 or TRBV6-3 to TRBJ2-5; TRBD2 aligns across 10 bases. Per the germline V gene, CDR1 is MNHEY and CDR2 is SVGEGT. The trim removed 10 bases at V and 6 bases at J, leaving 8 bases unmatched. CDR3 length: 13 residues. The CDR3 DNA sequence: TGTGCCACCCTACTAGCGGGAATACAGACCCAGTACTTC. Translating it yields CATLLAGIQTQYF.

This clonotype was found a few times. V and J are TRBV15 and TRBJ1-5; D is undetermined. The germline V and J ends were trimmed by 0 bases and 6 bases, with 15 bases remaining between them. Germline values: CDR1 LNHNV, CDR2 YYDKDF (reference sequence). The CDR3 is 16 residues long. The DNA for the CDR3 is TGTGCCACCAGCAGAGATCTGGGCCCCGACCGTCAGCCCCAGCATTTT. This sequence encodes CATSRDLGPDRQPQHF.

This clonotype was seen many times. V usage is TRBV24-1 and J usage is TRBJ2-3; D possibly corresponds to TRBD2 (5 bases). The germline V and J ends were trimmed by 6 bases and 5 bases, with 8 bases remaining between them. The CDR3 has 12 residues. CDR1 KGHDR and CDR2 SFDVKD come from the germline V gene. The DNA for the CDR3 is TGTGCCACCAGTTTAGGGAGAGATACGCAGTATTTT. Translation: CATSLGRDTQYF.

The CDR3 sequence is CASSMGLYNEQFF. CDR3 bases: TGTGCCAGTAGTATGGGATTATACAATGAGCAGTTCTTC. The gene calls are TRBV19 and TRBJ2-1; D gene uncertain. This CDR3 spans 13 amino acids. Germline CDR1 LNHDA, CDR2 SQIVND (reference sequence). The V end lost 3 bases, the J end lost 4 bases, and 7 bases lay between the germline ends.

V usage is TRBV2 and J usage is TRBJ2-7; 12 nucleotides line up with TRBD2. The CDR3 is 17 amino acids. Per germline, CDR1 SNHLY and CDR2 FYNNEI. Trimming took 5 bases from V and 7 from J; bases not matched to a gene: 15. The CDR3 DNA follows: TGTGCCAGCAGTCCCCGGACTAGCGGGACCACCGGGCGGGAGCAGTACTTC. It encodes CASSPRTSGTTGREQYF.

The chain is built from TRBV20-1 and TRBJ2-7; a weak D match, TRBD2 (5 bases). The CDR3 has 15 residues. Germline V gene data show CDR1 as DFQATT and CDR2 as SNEGSKA (reference sequence). Trimming pared 2 bases from V and 7 bases from J, leaving 21 bases between. DNA for the CDR3: TGCAGTGCTAGACCCCCGCAAGCGGCCTGGGCTGAGCAGTACTTC. It is translated as CSARPPQAAWAEQYF.

This clonotype was found many times. V gene TRBV7-8 combines with J gene TRBJ1-5, with a tentative D call TRBD1 (5 bases). V was trimmed by 3 bases and J by 7 bases, leaving 13 bases between them. The CDR3 runs to 14 residues. CDR1 is SGHVS, CDR2 FQNEAQ, per germline. CDR3 DNA: TGTGCCAGCAGCTTCGGTGGGGGAAAACAGCCCCAGCATTTT. It codes for CASSFGGGKQPQHF.

This clonotype was found a few times. The J gene is TRBJ2-1, the V gene TRBV7-2; 7 bases map to TRBD1. CDR3 length equals 15 residues. With 5 bases clipped from V and 10 bases from J, the junction kept 14 bases outside the gene matches. Per the germline V gene, CDR1 is SGHTA and CDR2 is FQGNSA. The CDR3: CASSVSTGFRDEQFF. In DNA, the CDR3 is TGTGCCAGCAGCGTATCGACAGGGTTTAGGGACGAGCAGTTCTTC.

This clonotype was observed a handful of times. This chain uses TRBV20-1 with TRBJ1-5; D possibly corresponds to TRBD1 (6 bases). The V end was cut by 3 bases, the J end by 6 bases, with 15 bases between. The CDR3 consists of 14 residues. Germline loops: CDR1 DFQATT, CDR2 SNEGSKA (reference sequence). CDR3 sequence (DNA): TGCAGTGCTAGCGACGGGGGGCTTGGTCAGCCCCAGCATTTT. The encoded protein is CSASDGGLGQPQHF.

The chain is built from TRBV29-1 and TRBJ1-5; D is ambiguous. V was trimmed by 4 bases and J by 7 bases, leaving 11 bases between them. The CDR3 is 12 residues long. From germline, CDR1 is SQVTM and CDR2 ANQGSEA. Here the CDR3 DNA reads TGCAGCGTTGGTGAGGGTTTGCAGCCCCAGCATTTT. It translates to CSVGEGLQPQHF.

This clonotype has just a few counts. The chain uses TRBV29-1 and TRBJ1-5, with TRBD1 identical over 7 bases. The CDR3 contains 13 residues. Losses at the gene ends were 4 bases for V and 3 bases for J; bases not matched to a gene: 3. Germline CDR1 and CDR2: SQVTM and ANQGSEA. CDR3 sequence: CSVGQGYNQPQHF. CDR3 DNA sequence: TGCAGCGTTGGACAGGGATACAATCAGCCCCAGCATTTT.

The chain combines TRBV12-3 or TRBV12-4 with TRBJ1-2; 7 bases line up with TRBD1. The length of the CDR3 is 15 residues. Trimming removed 1 base from V and 5 bases from J; junction bases left unmatched: 7. CDR3: CASSLVGQQLYGYTF. CDR3 coding DNA: TGTGCCAGCAGTTTAGTGGGACAGCAATTATATGGCTACACCTTC.

The chain uses TRBV20-1 and TRBJ1-5; D perhaps matches TRBD1 (5 bases). CDR3 length: 16 amino acids. V was cut by 3 bases and J by 2 bases, with 17 bases left in between. Germline lookup yields CDR1 DFQATT and CDR2 SNEGSKA (reference sequence). CDR3 nucleotide sequence: TGCAGTGCTAGGGGGTGGACCAGGGAGGGCAATCAGCCCCAGCATTTT. This gives the protein CSARGWTREGNQPQHF.

The V and J genes are TRBV9 and TRBJ2-7, with TRBD2 identical over 11 bases. V was clipped by 2 bases and J by 6 bases; unmatched bases: 7. Germline CDR1 reads SGDLS; CDR2 reads YYNGEE. CDR3 length: 15 residues. The CDR3 loop reads CASSVDGTSGTEQYF. CDR3 DNA: TGTGCCAGCAGCGTGGATGGGACTAGCGGAACCGAGCAGTACTTC. Complete variable domain (other parts from reference TRBV9 and TRBJ2-7): DSGVTQTPKHLITATGQRVTLRCSPRSGDLSVYWYQQSLDQGLQFLIQYYNGEERAKGNILERFSAQQFPDLHSELNLSSLELGDSALYFCASSVDGTSGTEQYFGPGTRLTVT.

This clonotype showed up just a few times. The chain combines TRBV20-1 with TRBJ1-5; a weak D match, TRBD1 (5 bases). This CDR3 spans 12 amino acids. CDR1 is DFQATT, CDR2 SNEGSKA, per germline (reference sequence). V was trimmed by 5 bases and J by 3 bases, leaving 8 bases between them. The CDR3 DNA follows: TGCAGTGCTCGGGGGTTCAATCAGCCCCAGCATTTT. Protein product: CSARGFNQPQHF.

The V and J genes are TRBV3-1 and TRBJ1-2; TRBD1 aligns across 10 bases. V was clipped by 2 bases and J by 5 bases; unmatched bases: 14. CDR3 length equals 18 residues. Germline assignment: CDR1 LGHDT and CDR2 YNNKEL (reference sequence). The DNA for the CDR3 is TGTGCCAGCAGCCAAATTCCGGGACAGGGGATAAAAGGGTATGGCTACACCTTC. Translation gives CASSQIPGQGIKGYGYTF.

This clonotype was picked up many times. The chain carries TRBV2 and TRBJ2-1; perhaps TRBD2 as D (5 bases). This CDR3 contains 12 residues. The germline CDR1 and CDR2 sequences are SNHLY and FYNNEI. V was shortened by 6 bases and J by 10 bases, with 13 bases between the two germline ends. The CDR3 DNA follows: TGTGCCAGCAGGACCCTAGCTTTCGAGCAGTTCTTC. Its protein product is CASRTLAFEQFF. Complete variable domain (other parts from reference TRBV2 and TRBJ2-1): EPEVTQTPSHQVTQMGQEVILRCVPISNHLYFYWYRQILGQKVEFLVSFYNNEISEKSEIFDDQFSVERPDGSNFTLKIRSTKLEDSAMYFCASRTLAFEQFFGPGTRLTVL.

The sample holds many counts of this clonotype. The chain links TRBV2 to TRBJ2-7; no clear D. The CDR3 sequence is 13 residues long. Germline V lookup: CDR1 SNHLY, CDR2 FYNNEI. V was trimmed by 1 base and J by 6 bases, leaving 10 bases between them. The CDR3 bases are TGTGCCAGCAGTGAAGTTAGAATCGGCGAGCAGTACTTC. It yields the protein CASSEVRIGEQYF.

The V and J genes are TRBV20-1 and TRBJ2-1; D is undetermined. Trimming removed 1 base from V and 13 bases from J, with 8 bases in between. The length of the CDR3 is 10 residues. Germline V gives CDR1 DFQATT, CDR2 SNEGSKA (reference sequence). In nucleotides, the CDR3 is TGCAGTGCTAGAGTAGCAGTCCAGTTCTTC. Protein sequence: CSARVAVQFF.

The rearrangement links TRBV19 to TRBJ1-5; the D gene is possibly TRBD1 (6 bases). CDR1 is LNHDA and CDR2 is SQIVND in the germline V gene (reference sequence). CDR3 length: 16 residues. V lost 1 base to trimming and J lost 5 bases, with 15 bases between them. CDR3 sequence: CASSIALQGPHQPQHF. For the CDR3, the DNA is TGTGCCAGTAGTATAGCCTTACAGGGCCCTCATCAGCCCCAGCATTTT.